A single sample gave rise to the 3 T cell receptor beta chains below, sequenced in a study of cytomegalovirus exposure and HLA in healthy donors. Amplification used 60 Vbeta primers and 13 Jbeta primers. The table came from immunoSEQ multiplex PCR; TCRdb's copy has only in-frame clones and leaves some out. This table has some 90,000 clones, under 80% appearing once. The sample was PBMCs. The receptor set was obtained from a boy younger than 18 in good health and CMV-seronegative.

The rearrangement links TRBV13 to TRBJ1-1; D is perhaps TRBD1 (6 bases). CDR1 is PRHDT and CDR2 is FYEKMQ in the germline V gene (reference sequence). The CDR3 runs to 18 residues. The V gene lost 5 bases and the J gene lost 5 bases, with 27 bases spanning the gap. The CDR3 sequence is CASSPPRTGGGLGTEAFF. The CDR3 DNA reads TGTGCCAGCAGCCCTCCCCGTACGGGGGGCGGGTTGGGAACTGAAGCTTTCTTT.

The chain has TRBV6-1 and TRBJ2-5; TRBD2 aligns across 11 bases. This CDR3 comprises 14 residues. Unmatched junction bases numbered 2, after V lost 3 bases and J lost 5 bases. The germline V gene encodes CDR1 MNHNS and CDR2 SASEGT. In DNA form, the CDR3 reads TGTGCCAGCAGTGATGCTAGCGGGGGGGAGACCCAGTACTTC. Translation: CASSDASGGETQYF.

V is TRBV29-1 and J is TRBJ1-2; 7 bases match TRBD1. Germline CDR1 reads SQVTM; CDR2 reads ANQGSEA. V lost 4 bases to trimming and J lost 9 bases; unmatched junction nucleotides: 11. The CDR3 consists of 13 residues. The CDR3 is CSVVETGSRSYTF. CDR3 coding DNA: TGCAGCGTTGTCGAGACAGGGTCGAGGAGCTACACCTTC.